The T cell receptor (beta chain) under discussion was sequenced for a study of OX40 agonist ivuxolimab in advanced cancers. In the study overall: The patients got ivuxolimab, which is an agonistic anti-OX40 (CD134) antibody. General study results and limits: Normalized T-cell clonal expansion was also low in a subset of nonresponders.

Assay used: immunoSEQ multiplex PCR; TCRdb lists only in-frame clones, some missing. Here the sample spans about 30,000 clones, around nine tenths being singletons. The germline V and J ends were trimmed by 3 bases and 0 bases, with 12 bases remaining between them. The germline gives CDR1 MGHRA, CDR2 YSYEKL. The CDR3 runs to 16 residues. In this sample, this clone turned up once. Its antigen remains unknown. It was autoimmune disease history or systemic immunosuppression that excluded patients. The chain links TRBV4-1 to TRBJ2-4, with D uncertain. This sequence originates from an adult with an advanced solid tumor such as melanoma, head and neck, liver or kidney cancer. The material was CD4+ or CD8+ T cells sorted from blood, obtained in a trial of the OX40 agonist ivuxolimab. For the CDR3, the DNA is TGCGCCAGCAGCCACATCTCGGCCGTAGCCAAAAACATTCAGTACTTC. Translation gives CASSHISAVAKNIQYF.